This T cell receptor beta chain appears in the sequencing data of a study of blood T cell repertoires in COVID-19. Overall study context: The origin of the acute and convalescent COVID-19 samples was the United States, Italy and Spain. From T cells, B-cell-depleted T cells, or PBMCs came the material, which was cDNA or gDNA.

The method was immunoSEQ multiplex PCR; TCRdb's version includes in-frame clones alone and lacks a portion of them. The sample has about 330,000 clones; roughly 90% are singletons. Symptom resolution, clearance, or two negative PCRs marked donors in Cohort 3 as recovered. The CDR3 runs to 16 residues. Germline assignment: CDR1 GTSNPN and CDR2 SVGIG (reference sequence). V was pared by 0 bases and J by 7 bases, with 7 bases of the junction left unmatched. This clonotype originated in a woman aged 25 to 39 who had recovered from COVID-19. Sequencing used PBMCs or T cells enriched from blood (not recorded which). The V gene is TRBV30, the J gene TRBJ1-6; 9 bases are shared with TRBD1. CDR3 sequence: CAWSVAWGQGNSPLHF. The CDR3 nucleotides are TGTGCCTGGAGTGTAGCGTGGGGACAGGGAAATTCACCCCTCCACTTT.